This is a list of T cell receptor beta chains from one sample in a study of long-term antiretroviral therapy in people with HIV. Using immunoSEQ multiplex PCR, the repertoire was profiled, and TCRdb retains in-frame clones only, with some absent. Of around 15,000 clones in the sample, approximately 87% were seen once. The source was unsorted PBMCs, collected 0.7 years before starting antiretroviral therapy. These receptors all stem from a man between 50 and 59 years old with HIV. Each CDR3 is given with its conserved first and last residue. The D gene is left open where the match is weak. Only part of the rows carry a size: once, few, many, or a class if the clone is expanded.

v_call: TRBV18; j_call: TRBJ2-7; clone_size: few; d_call: TRBD1; cdr3_aa: CASSPPGQPEQYF; cdr3_nt: TGTGCCAGCTCACCACCGGGACAGCCCGAGCAGTACTTC
v_call: TRBV15; j_call: TRBJ2-5; clone_size: .; d_call: TRBD2; cdr3_aa: CATSREGGQETQYF; cdr3_nt: TGTGCCACCAGCAGAGAGGGGGGGCAAGAGACCCAGTACTTC
v_call: TRBV9; j_call: TRBJ2-2; clone_size: few; d_call: .; cdr3_aa: CASSDAISLTGTGELFF; cdr3_nt: TGTGCCAGCAGCGACGCGATATCCTTGACAGGCACCGGGGAGCTGTTTTTT
v_call: TRBV28; j_call: TRBJ1-6; clone_size: few; d_call: TRBD1; cdr3_aa: CASRPTGDGSPLHF; cdr3_nt: TGTGCCAGCAGACCGACAGGGGATGGGTCACCCCTCCACTTT
v_call: TRBV7-9; j_call: TRBJ2-7; clone_size: few; d_call: .; cdr3_aa: CASSGQPYEQYF; cdr3_nt: TGTGCCAGCAGCGGTCAGCCCTACGAGCAGTACTTC
v_call: TRBV7-2; j_call: TRBJ1-6; clone_size: .; d_call: .; cdr3_aa: CASSSPTGMANSPLHF; cdr3_nt: TGTGCCAGCAGCTCCCCCACAGGGATGGCCAATTCACCCCTCCACTTT
v_call: TRBV28; j_call: TRBJ1-6; clone_size: .; d_call: .; cdr3_aa: CASSSTGNNSPLHF; cdr3_nt: TGTGCCAGCAGTTCGACGGGCAATAATTCACCCCTCCACTTT
v_call: TRBV19; j_call: TRBJ2-3; clone_size: .; d_call: TRBD1; cdr3_aa: CASGDRGLSGTDTQYF; cdr3_nt: TGTGCCAGTGGGGACAGGGGGCTGAGTGGCACAGATACGCAGTATTTT
v_call: TRBV13; j_call: TRBJ1-5; clone_size: .; d_call: TRBD1; cdr3_aa: CASSTRDRGSNQPQHF; cdr3_nt: TGTGCCAGCAGCACCCGGGACAGGGGGTCTAATCAGCCCCAGCATTTT
v_call: TRBV6-6; j_call: TRBJ2-7; clone_size: .; d_call: .; cdr3_aa: CASSYGTGLLGGEQYF; cdr3_nt: TGTGCCAGCAGTTACGGAACGGGACTCCTTGGGGGTGAGCAGTACTTC
v_call: TRBV5-1; j_call: TRBJ2-3; clone_size: once; d_call: .; cdr3_aa: CASSLGTRTDTQYF; cdr3_nt: TGCGCCAGCAGCTTGGGGACTCGCACAGATACGCAGTATTTT
v_call: TRBV6-5; j_call: TRBJ2-7; clone_size: .; d_call: .; cdr3_aa: CASKEGSSPSYEQYF; cdr3_nt: TGTGCCAGCAAGGAGGGCAGTAGTCCCTCCTACGAGCAGTACTTC
v_call: TRBV6-5; j_call: TRBJ1-2; clone_size: once; d_call: .; cdr3_aa: CASRKRPDNYGYTF; cdr3_nt: TGTGCCAGCAGAAAACGACCCGACAACTATGGCTACACCTTC
v_call: TRBV6-5; j_call: TRBJ1-2; clone_size: .; d_call: TRBD1; cdr3_aa: CASTGTDGYGYTF; cdr3_nt: TGTGCCAGCACCGGGACAGATGGCTATGGCTACACCTTC
v_call: TRBV11-2; j_call: TRBJ2-2; clone_size: .; d_call: TRBD2; cdr3_aa: CASSPGGLAGGTGELFF; cdr3_nt: TGTGCCAGCAGCCCCGGGGGACTAGCGGGCGGTACCGGGGAGCTGTTTTTT
v_call: TRBV6-5; j_call: TRBJ1-2; clone_size: .; d_call: TRBD1; cdr3_aa: CASKRTGTGGGYTF; cdr3_nt: TGTGCCAGCAAGAGAACCGGGACAGGGGGTGGCTACACCTTC
v_call: TRBV15; j_call: TRBJ2-2; clone_size: once; d_call: .; cdr3_aa: CATSVGGKTGELFF; cdr3_nt: TGTGCCACCAGCGTGGGCGGGAAGACCGGGGAGCTGTTTTTT
v_call: TRBV5-1; j_call: TRBJ1-6; clone_size: few; d_call: .; cdr3_aa: CASSNTGSYNSPLHF; cdr3_nt: TGCGCCAGCAGCAACACAGGGAGCTATAATTCACCCCTCCACTTT
v_call: TRBV19; j_call: TRBJ1-5; clone_size: .; d_call: .; cdr3_aa: CASSILGNQPQHF; cdr3_nt: TGTGCCAGTAGTATCTTAGGGAATCAGCCCCAGCATTTT
v_call: TRBV11-1; j_call: TRBJ2-2; clone_size: .; d_call: TRBD2; cdr3_aa: CASSLGSGLAGGTGELFF; cdr3_nt: TGTGCCAGCAGCTTAGGTTCGGGCCTAGCGGGAGGCACCGGGGAGCTGTTTTTT